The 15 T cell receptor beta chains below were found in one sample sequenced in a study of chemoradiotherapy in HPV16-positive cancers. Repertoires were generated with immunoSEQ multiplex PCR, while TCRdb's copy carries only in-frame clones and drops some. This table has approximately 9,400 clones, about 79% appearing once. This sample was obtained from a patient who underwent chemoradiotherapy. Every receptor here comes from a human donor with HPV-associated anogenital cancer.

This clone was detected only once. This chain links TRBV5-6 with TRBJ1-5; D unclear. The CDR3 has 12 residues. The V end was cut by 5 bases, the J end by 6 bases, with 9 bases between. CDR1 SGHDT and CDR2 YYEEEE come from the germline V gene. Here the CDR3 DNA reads TGTGCCAGCAGGAATGTCGGTCAGCCCCAGCATTTT. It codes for CASRNVGQPQHF.

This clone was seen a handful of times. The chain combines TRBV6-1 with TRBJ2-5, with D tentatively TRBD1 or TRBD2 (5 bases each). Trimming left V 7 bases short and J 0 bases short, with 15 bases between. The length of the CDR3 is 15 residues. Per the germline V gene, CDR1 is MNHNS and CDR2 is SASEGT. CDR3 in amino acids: CASNTRGLYQETQYF. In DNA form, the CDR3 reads TGTGCCAGCAACACGAGGGGTCTGTACCAAGAGACCCAGTACTTC.

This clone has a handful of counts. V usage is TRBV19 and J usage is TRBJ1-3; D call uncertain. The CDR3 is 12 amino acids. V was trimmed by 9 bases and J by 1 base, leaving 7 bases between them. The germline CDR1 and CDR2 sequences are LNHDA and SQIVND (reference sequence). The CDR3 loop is CASRLSGNTIYF. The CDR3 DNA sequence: TGTGCCAGCCGACTTTCTGGAAACACCATATATTTT.

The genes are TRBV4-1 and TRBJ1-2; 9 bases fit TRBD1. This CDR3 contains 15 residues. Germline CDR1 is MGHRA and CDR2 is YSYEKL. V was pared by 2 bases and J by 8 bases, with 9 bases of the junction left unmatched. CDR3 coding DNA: TGCGCCAGCAGCCAACCGACAGGGGGGGAAAGGGGCTACACCTTC. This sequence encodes CASSQPTGGERGYTF.

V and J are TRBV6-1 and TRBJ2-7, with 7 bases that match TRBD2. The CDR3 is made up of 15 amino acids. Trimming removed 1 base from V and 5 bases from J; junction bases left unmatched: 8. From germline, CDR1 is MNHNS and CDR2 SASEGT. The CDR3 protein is CASSEETGGFDEQYF. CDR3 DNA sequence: TGTGCCAGCAGTGAAGAGACGGGGGGTTTCGACGAGCAGTACTTC.

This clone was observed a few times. For the CDR3, the DNA is TGCGCCAGCAGCCAATTCCGGGACAGGGGCAATGAGCAGTTCTTC. Amino acids: CASSQFRDRGNEQFF. The chain has TRBV4-3 and TRBJ2-1; 10 bases map to TRBD1. Germline assignment: CDR1 LGHNA and CDR2 YSLEER. After removal of 2 bases from V and 6 bases from J, the junction contained 4 bases not matched to a gene. The CDR3 totals 15 residues.

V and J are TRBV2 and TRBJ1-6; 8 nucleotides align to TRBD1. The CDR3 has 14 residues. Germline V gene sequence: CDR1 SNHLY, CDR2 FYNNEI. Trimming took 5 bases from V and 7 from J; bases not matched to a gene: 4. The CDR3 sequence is CASSTGTGNSPLHF. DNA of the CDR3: TGTGCCAGCAGTACCGGGACAGGCAATTCACCCCTCCACTTT. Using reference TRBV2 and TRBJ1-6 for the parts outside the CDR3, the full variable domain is EPEVTQTPSHQVTQMGQEVILRCVPISNHLYFYWYRQILGQKVEFLVSFYNNEISEKSEIFDDQFSVERPDGSNFTLKIRSTKLEDSAMYFCASSTGTGNSPLHFGNGTRLTVT.

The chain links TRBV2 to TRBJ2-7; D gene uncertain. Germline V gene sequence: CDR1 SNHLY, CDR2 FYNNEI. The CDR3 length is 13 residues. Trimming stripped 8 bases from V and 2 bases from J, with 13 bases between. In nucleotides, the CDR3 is TGTGCCAGCCGCCGAGGTGGGGCCTACGAGCAGTACTTC. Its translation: CASRRGGAYEQYF.

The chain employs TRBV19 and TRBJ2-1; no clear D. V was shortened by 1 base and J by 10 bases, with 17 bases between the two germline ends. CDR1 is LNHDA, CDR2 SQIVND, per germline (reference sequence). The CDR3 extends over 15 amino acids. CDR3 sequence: CASSIVINEPMEQFF. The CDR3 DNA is TGTGCCAGTAGTATAGTCATCAATGAGCCAATGGAGCAGTTCTTC.

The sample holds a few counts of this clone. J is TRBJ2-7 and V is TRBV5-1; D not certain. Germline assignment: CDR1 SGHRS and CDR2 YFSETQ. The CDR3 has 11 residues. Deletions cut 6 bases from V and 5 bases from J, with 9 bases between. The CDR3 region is CASKAVHEQYF. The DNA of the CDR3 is TGCGCCAGCAAGGCGGTGCACGAGCAGTACTTC.

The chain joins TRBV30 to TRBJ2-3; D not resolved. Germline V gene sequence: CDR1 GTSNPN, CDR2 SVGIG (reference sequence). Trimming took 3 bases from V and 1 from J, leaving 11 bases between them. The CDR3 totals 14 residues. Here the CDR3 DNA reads TGTGCCTGGAGGAACGCGATGGGCACAGATACGCAGTATTTT. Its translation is CAWRNAMGTDTQYF.

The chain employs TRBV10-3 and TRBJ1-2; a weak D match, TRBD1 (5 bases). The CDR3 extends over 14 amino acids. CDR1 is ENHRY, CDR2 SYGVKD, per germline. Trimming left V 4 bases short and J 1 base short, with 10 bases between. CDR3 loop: CAISGGPINYGYTF. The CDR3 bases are TGTGCCATCAGTGGGGGACCGATTAACTATGGCTACACCTTC.

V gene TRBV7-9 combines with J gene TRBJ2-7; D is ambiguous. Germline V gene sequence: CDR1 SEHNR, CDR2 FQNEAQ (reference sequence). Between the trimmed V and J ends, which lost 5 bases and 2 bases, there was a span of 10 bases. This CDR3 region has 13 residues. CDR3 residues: CASSLGSAYEQYF. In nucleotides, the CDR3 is TGTGCCAGCAGCCTCGGGTCCGCCTACGAGCAGTACTTC.

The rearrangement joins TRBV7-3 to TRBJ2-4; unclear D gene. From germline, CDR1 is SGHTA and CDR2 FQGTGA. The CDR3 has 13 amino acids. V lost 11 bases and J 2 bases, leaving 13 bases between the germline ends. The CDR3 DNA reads TGTGCCCCAGGTCTGGGGTCCAAAAACATTCAGTACTTC. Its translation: CAPGLGSKNIQYF.

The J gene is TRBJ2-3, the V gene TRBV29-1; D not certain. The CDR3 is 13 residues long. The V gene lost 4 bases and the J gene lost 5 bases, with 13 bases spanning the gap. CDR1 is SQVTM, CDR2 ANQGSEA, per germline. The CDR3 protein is CSVVRPIGDTQYF. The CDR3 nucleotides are TGCAGCGTTGTTCGCCCAATCGGAGATACGCAGTATTTT.